This T cell receptor beta chain was observed in a study of blood T cell repertoires in COVID-19. In the original analysis: Amplification of reference gene primers was used by the study to estimate nucleated cell counts. The protocol was immunoSEQ multiplex PCR, while the TCRdb copy is restricted to in-frame clones and leaves out a portion. That table furnishes V, J and clone size, whereas the DNA furnished D and trimming. The table shows about 160,000 clones, with roughly 82% occurring only once. The CDR3 consists of 13 residues. Trimming removed 7 bases at V and 3 bases at J, with 14 bases between. Germline V gives CDR1 SGHRS, CDR2 YFSETQ.

Sequencing was performed on peripheral blood. V is TRBV5-1 and J is TRBJ2-7; D possibly corresponds to TRBD1 (6 bases). The origin of this receptor is a woman in her forties with COVID-19, enrolled during active disease. In DNA form, the CDR3 reads TGCGCCAGCTCACAGGGCCTAGGCTACGAGCAGTACTTC. This translates into CASSQGLGYEQYF.